This section outlines one T cell receptor beta chain sequence together with its context. Which antigen it targets is not known. No much larger clone exists at a distance of one base, and base qualities are not known. The data were taken from a study of CD4 T cells in relation to SARS-CoV-2 and coronaviruses (dated by TCRdb to the early 2020s). Looking at the study overall: In the ViraFEST assay, PBMCs were cultured with antigen for about 11 days, after which TCR beta CDR3s were sequenced to identify clonal expansions specific to the antigen. Samples from a few pre-COVID donors and the naive versus memory experiments were sequenced with the Adaptive Biotechnologies TCR-sequencing kit; other data were Illumina-based. Expansion assays from other donors in the study were sequenced with a different, Illumina-based TCR-beta assay. At the level of individual TCR clonotypes, the study measured memory CD4+ T cell crossreactivity between SARS-CoV-2 spike protein and common cold coronavirus spike proteins. The negative reference condition was either a culture with an HIV-1 Nef peptide pool or a culture with no peptide. HLA restriction was mapped for shared crossreactive spike epitopes using patient-derived lymphoblastoid cell lines. Overall study results and their limits: Crossreactivity analysis was centred on spike protein, so crossreactivity against other viral proteins was not assessed. Because no donor provided both pre-pandemic and post-infection samples, tracing the source of pre-existing responses was limited. The study was limited by small numbers of patients and tested TCRs. Significantly weaker SARS-CoV-2-driven expansion was shown by crossreactive clones than by monoreactive clones, consistent with antigenic imprinting. In around two thirds of donors, memory CD4+ clonotypes turned up that crossrecognized SARS-CoV-2 and at least one common cold coronavirus spike.

The protocol used for the library was the immunoSEQ multiplex PCR assay. In the original analysis: Preprocessing removed nonproductive sequences and CDR3s not starting with C, not ending with F or W, or shorter than 7 amino acids. The MANAFEST web app identified antigen-specific clonotypes based on expansion compared with the reference and other culture wells. To be counted as positive, a clone had to show significant expansion compared with the reference culture, at an FDR below 0.05, in 2 of 3 replicate wells. A further requirement for positive clones was significant expansion compared with all other tandem wells, along with an odds ratio above 5. After three terminal residues were trimmed from each end, CDR3 homology was quantified as pairwise Levenshtein distance using the stringdist R package. TCRdb retrieved this table from immuneACCESS and kept in-frame rearrangements only. Not all clones are present; in checked studies, unresolved V genes account for under half, and no reason is known for the remainder. The D gene and trimming were derived from the DNA, and the V and J assignments and clone size from that table. The sample includes under 20,000 clones, with 79% observed a single time. The top ten hold under 13% of the sample.

V and J are trimmed by 2 bases and 6 bases, and the gene matches miss 7 bases of the junction. CDR3 length: 15 amino acids, cysteine to phenylalanine. CDR3 DNA only is kept here, 45 bases in frame from base 1. CDR1 and CDR2 (SGHDN, FVKESK) derive from the germline V gene. CD4+ T cells from unexposed donors were collected before the COVID-19 pandemic (2011-2018). After 10 to 11 days of culture, CD4+ T cells were isolated with the EasySep CD4+ T cell isolation kit. As far as cell numbers permitted, CD4+ T cells from unexposed donors were tested for reactivity against SARS-CoV-2 S and N as well as four spike pools from common cold coronaviruses. Each well received over 1.5 million PBMCs, cultured in IMDM supplemented with approximately 4.5% human AB serum and about 10 IU/ml IL-2. Half of the culture medium was replaced with fresh IL-2-containing medium on days 3 and 7. Triplicate replicate wells were generally used for each peptide culture condition. The leukapheresis product for the unexposed donors was obtained through commercial purchase. Ficoll-Paque PLUS gradient centrifugation was used to isolate PBMCs from either whole blood or leukapheresis product. The PBMCs went either fresh into the expansion assay or into cryopreservation at -140 degrees C. The QIAamp Micro DNA Kit was used to extract genomic DNA from the CD4+ T cells.

Here the chain combines TRBV14 and TRBJ2-7; 10 bases in the junction line up with TRBD2. Material for sequencing was CD4+ T cells from PBMCs, cultured in vitro. This clonotype was sampled from a human donor in good health. Here the CDR3 is given as CASSQRPSGGSEQYF. DNA sequence: TGTGCCAGCAGCCAAAGACCTAGCGGGGGTAGCGAGCAGTACTTC.